The 20 T cell receptor beta chains in this list originate from one sample, sequenced in a study of T cell clonality in common variable immunodeficiency. Here immunoSEQ multiplex PCR was the method, and the copy in TCRdb shows in-frame clones only, minus some. The specimen has tens of thousands of clones, none found just once. Sequencing was carried out using peripheral blood mononuclear cells. The receptor set was obtained from a person aged 18-69 years in good health.

In its sample, this clone was seen many times. The read stops 3 residues short of the end of the CDR3; the missing end is completed from the germline J gene. This chain connects TRBV20-1 to TRBJ2-2, with D possibly TRBD2 on 6 matching bases. Looked up from germline, CDR1 is DFQATT and CDR2 is SNEGSKA (reference sequence). The CDR3 is 16 amino acids. The part of the CDR3 DNA that was read is TGCAGTGCTACCCGGCGCCCCTGGGACTTTAATGAAAAG. Translating gives CSATRRPWDFNEK. The full CDR3 protein is CSATRRPWDFNEKLFF.

This clone appeared many times. Sequencing ends 3 residues short of the CDR3 end; the germline J gene provides the rest. This rearrangement joins TRBV5-4 to TRBJ1-1; maybe TRBD1 (6 bases). Germline V lookup: CDR1 SGHNT, CDR2 YYREEE (reference sequence). CDR3 size: 12 residues. The V and J ends lost 5 bases and 5 bases respectively, with 10 bases between them. CDR3 sequence reads: CASRIQGTEAFF. The covered CDR3 bases are TGTGCCAGCAGAATACAGGGAACTGAA.

This clone was seen at least ten times. CDR3 amino acids: CASMAQGNGYTF. CDR3 bases read: TGCGCCAGCATGGCACAGGGGAATGGC. The chain carries TRBV10-2 and TRBJ1-2, with 7 bases fitting TRBD1. The read terminates 3 residues ahead of where the CDR3 ends, so the germline J gene completes it. The CDR3 spans 12 residues. CDR1 and CDR2 from the germline V gene are WSHSY and SAAADI. After removal of 7 bases from V and 6 bases from J, the junction contained 5 bases not matched to a gene.

This clone has a count of ten or more. The read falls 3 residues short of the CDR3 end, and the missing part is taken from the germline J gene. The genes are TRBV20-1 and TRBJ1-1, with 10 bases fitting TRBD1. In germline, CDR1 is DFQATT, CDR2 SNEGSKA (reference sequence). The CDR3 loop spans 12 amino acids. The CDR3 is CSAARQGARAFF. The CDR3 bases that were read are TGCAGTGCGGCAAGACAGGGGGCGCGA.

The table lists this clone with a few counts. The read ends 3 residues shy of where the CDR3 ends; the end is completed using the germline J gene. The chain recombines TRBV5-1 with TRBJ2-3, with 7 positions matching TRBD2. Per germline, CDR1 SGHRS and CDR2 YFSETQ. The CDR3 loop spans 15 amino acids. Losses at the gene ends were 0 bases for V and 4 bases for J; bases not matched to a gene: 5. CDR3 bases read: TGCGCCAGCAGCTTGGGCCCGGGGGGTCCAGATACG. This translates into CASSLGPGGPDT. The complete CDR3 sequence is CASSLGPGGPDTQYF.

This clone came up many times. The read halts 3 residues ahead of the CDR3 end, with the missing end drawn from the germline J gene. The rearrangement joins TRBV7-9 to TRBJ2-7; possibly TRBD1 for D (6 bases). Germline V gene data show CDR1 as SEHNR and CDR2 as FQNEAQ (reference sequence). V lost 5 bases to trimming and J lost 3 bases, with 14 bases between them. There are 14 residues in the CDR3. The CDR3 bases that were read are TGTGCCAGCAGCCCAGCGGACAGACTCTACGAG. This translates into CASSPADRLYE. The full CDR3 protein reads CASSPADRLYEQYF.

Note on this clone: The CDR3 goes on 3 residues after the read ends, and that part is filled in from the germline J gene. The chain is built from TRBV5-1 and TRBJ1-4; 8 bases map to TRBD1. With 4 bases clipped from V and 2 bases from J, the junction kept 7 bases outside the gene matches. Germline CDR1 is SGHRS and CDR2 is YFSETQ. This CDR3 region has 16 residues. CDR3 protein: CASSPTGGATNEKLFF. The DNA read from the CDR3 is TGCGCCAGCAGCCCTACAGGGGGGGCCACTAATGAAAAA.

This clone was observed at least ten times. The CDR3 is cut off 3 residues early in the read; its end comes from the germline J gene. The gene calls are TRBV7-3 and TRBJ2-3, with TRBD1 identical over 9 bases. Per the germline V gene, CDR1 is SGHTA and CDR2 is FQGTGA. CDR3 length: 15 amino acids. With V trimmed by 4 bases and J by 4 bases, 6 bases remained unmatched. The chain's CDR3 is CASSSDRGYADTQYF. The covered CDR3 bases are TGTGCCAGCAGCTCAGACAGGGGGTATGCAGATACG.

This clone was found many times. Its ends do not fully match the called genes, so a read error is possible. From the germline J gene comes the end of the CDR3, since the read stops 3 residues before it. V and J are TRBV4-2 and TRBJ1-1; 8 nucleotides align to TRBD1. The CDR3 consists of 13 residues. Germline V gene lookup returns CDR1 LGHNA and CDR2 YNFKEQ. Incomplete CDR3 DNA: TGCGCCAGCAGCCAAAGGACAGGGCGAGAA. Protein sequence: CASSQRTGRE. The whole CDR3 is CASSQRTGREAFF.

This clone turned up a few times. The read comes to an end 3 residues before the CDR3 does, leaving the germline J gene to fill in the end. The chain employs TRBV11-1 and TRBJ2-3, with TRBD2 identical over 9 bases. Germline loops: CDR1 SGHAT, CDR2 FQDESV (reference sequence). V lost 2 bases, J lost 7 bases, and 7 bases stayed unmatched. This CDR3 has 15 amino acids. CDR3 DNA, as far as it was read: TGTGCCAGCAGCTTAAGGCCTAGCGGGGATAATACG. This sequence encodes CASSLRPSGDNT. The full-length CDR3 reads as CASSLRPSGDNTQYF.

In this sample, this clone turned up many times. The sequenced fragment ends 3 residues before the CDR3 boundary, so the rest is inferred from the germline J gene. The chain employs TRBV6-2 or TRBV6-3 and TRBJ1-5; D unresolved. This CDR3 is 15 amino acids long. Per germline, CDR1 MNHEY and CDR2 SVGEGT. The V gene lost 7 bases and the J gene lost 3 bases, with 16 bases spanning the gap. The DNA read from the CDR3 is TGTGCCAGCACCCGCGTGGCAGGTAACAATCAGCCC. Its translation is CASTRVAGNNQP. The whole CDR3 sequence reads CASTRVAGNNQPQHF.

This clone was observed many times. The sequenced fragment ends 3 residues before the CDR3 boundary, so the rest is inferred from the germline J gene. The chain joins TRBV20-1 to TRBJ2-7, with 9 nucleotides matching TRBD2. Germline CDR1 is DFQATT and CDR2 is SNEGSKA (reference sequence). V shed 4 bases and J 5 bases; nucleotides not matched to a gene: 9. The length of the CDR3 is 14 residues. The sequenced part of the CDR3 DNA is TGCAGTGCTATCTCTAGCGGGGTAACGCACGAG. Translated, it gives CSAISSGVTHE. From start to end, the CDR3 is CSAISSGVTHEQYF.

There are many counts of this clone. With the read ending 3 residues before the CDR3 end, the germline J gene is used to fill in that end. This chain links TRBV20-1 with TRBJ1-6; the match to TRBD1 covers 10 bases. This CDR3 is built from 17 residues. V shed 2 bases and J 6 bases; nucleotides not matched to a gene: 10. Germline lookup yields CDR1 DFQATT and CDR2 SNEGSKA (reference sequence). CDR3 region: CSARRGGQGVGNSPLHF. The sequenced part of the CDR3 DNA is TGCAGTGCTAGAAGAGGCGGACAGGGGGTAGGTAATTCACCC.

This clone showed up many times. The sequence runs out 3 residues before the end of the CDR3; the remainder is reconstructed from the germline J gene. This chain links TRBV6-4 with TRBJ1-1; D unclear. The CDR3 consists of 15 residues. Germline V gene sequence: CDR1 MRHNA, CDR2 SNTAGT. CDR3 DNA, as far as it was read: TGTGCCAGCAGTGACTCGAACGCGGTAGAAAAACGG. Protein: CASSDSNAVEKR. The CDR3 in its entirety is CASSDSNAVEKRAFF.

This clone occurred many times. The CDR3 is cut off 3 residues early in the read; its end comes from the germline J gene. This chain joins TRBV5-1 and TRBJ2-7, with D perhaps matching TRBD2 (6 bases). The ends were cut back, 1 base at V and 6 bases at J, with 20 bases in the middle. The length of the CDR3 is 16 residues. Germline CDR1 is SGHRS and CDR2 is YFSETQ. The CDR3 DNA, read in part, is TGCGCCAGCAGCTTGCATTGGAGGGCTCCACTTAGCGAG. Amino acids: CASSLHWRAPLSE. The full CDR3 is CASSLHWRAPLSEQYF.

This clone was found many times. The read gets to within 3 residues of the CDR3 end, and the germline J gene fills in the rest. This sequence joins TRBV7-3 and TRBJ1-6, with D unclear. V lost 2 bases, J lost 8 bases, and 10 bases lay in between. The CDR3 is 14 amino acids. Per the germline V gene, CDR1 is SGHTA and CDR2 is FQGTGA. The CDR3 DNA, read in part, is TGTGCCAGCAGCTTAGCCGCGCCCGATTCACCC. Translated, it gives CASSLAAPDSP. The whole CDR3 is CASSLAAPDSPLHF.

At least ten counts were recorded for this clone. The sequenced fragment ends 3 residues before the CDR3 boundary, so the rest is inferred from the germline J gene. The chain is built from TRBV20-1 and TRBJ2-3, with TRBD1 matching over 10 bases. The V gene end was trimmed by 5 bases and the J gene end by 5 bases; junction bases not matched to a gene: 1. The CDR3 length is 12 residues. The germline gives CDR1 DFQATT, CDR2 SNEGSKA (reference sequence). The CDR3 here is CSAGTGVDTQYF. The part of the CDR3 DNA that was read is TGCAGTGCTGGGACAGGGGTAGATACG.

This clone was picked up many times. The CDR3 goes on 3 residues after the read ends, and that part is filled in from the germline J gene. The V call is TRBV20-1, the J call TRBJ2-7, with 8 bases fitting TRBD1. The CDR3 is 14 amino acids. V shed 3 bases and J 1 base; nucleotides not matched to a gene: 5. Per the germline V gene, CDR1 is DFQATT and CDR2 is SNEGSKA (reference sequence). Incomplete CDR3 DNA: TGCAGTGCTAGCGCAGGACAGGGATCCTACGAG. Translation gives CSASAGQGSYE. The full-length CDR3 reads as CSASAGQGSYEQYF.

This clone was seen at least ten times. The read ends 3 residues before the CDR3 terminus; that terminus is restored from the germline J gene. This chain connects TRBV4-2 to TRBJ1-2, with D unclear. The ends were cut back, 4 bases at V and 4 bases at J, with 22 bases in the middle. This CDR3 region has 17 residues. The germline gives CDR1 LGHNA, CDR2 YNFKEQ. CDR3 DNA (partial): TGTGCCAGCAGCCCTACCCCCACTCTCACAGTTATCTATGGC. This codes for CASSPTPTLTVIYG. The whole CDR3 is CASSPTPTLTVIYGYTF.

This clone was counted ten times or more. The sequenced fragment ends 3 residues before the CDR3 boundary, so the rest is inferred from the germline J gene. The rearrangement joins TRBV20-1 to TRBJ1-5, with D unclear. V was shortened by 7 bases and J by 0 bases, with 7 bases between the two germline ends. Germline lookup yields CDR1 DFQATT and CDR2 SNEGSKA (reference sequence). This CDR3 has 12 amino acids. CDR3 bases read: TGCAGTGGCCGGGTTAGCAATCAGCCC. Protein sequence: CSGRVSNQP. The complete CDR3 sequence is CSGRVSNQPQHF.